Here is one TCR beta chain with its context. V was clipped by 4 bases and J by 0 bases; unmatched bases: 13. Per the germline V gene, CDR1 is LGHNA and CDR2 is YSLEER. This CDR3 has 18 residues. The sample originates from a study of shared T cell receptors in the human thymus. Some clones are missing from TCRdb's copy, which holds only in-frame ones; the method was immunoSEQ multiplex PCR. The sample holds hundreds of thousands of clones, about 95% seen once. This clonotype was sampled from a human donor. The source material was thymocytes. The chain has TRBV4-3 and TRBJ1-1, with 8 bases fitting TRBD1. The CDR3 spells CASSPTGVQGGMNTEAFF. The CDR3 DNA is TGCGCCAGCAGCCCGACAGGGGTACAGGGAGGGATGAACACTGAAGCTTTCTTT.